This TCR beta chain was sequenced for a study of blood T cell repertoires in COVID-19. Original data processing: The authors estimated nucleated cell counts from reference gene primer amplification. This table comes from immunoSEQ multiplex PCR, and its TCRdb copy is limited to in-frame clones, with some not included. V and J calls and clone size follow that table, whereas D and trimming were derived from the DNA. This table has about 89,000 clones, roughly 78% appearing once. The CDR3 has 15 residues. Germline loops: CDR1 SNHLY, CDR2 FYNNEI. Trimming cost V 2 bases and J 2 bases; bases outside gene matches: 2.

The chain joins TRBV2 to TRBJ1-5, with 8 bases that match TRBD1. The TCR comes from a woman aged 80 or over with acute or convalescent COVID-19. The specimen was peripheral blood. The CDR3 reads CASSEKDRGNQPQHF. Written as DNA, the CDR3 is TGTGCCAGCAGTGAAAAGGACAGGGGCAATCAGCCCCAGCATTTT. Using reference TRBV2 and TRBJ1-5 for the parts outside the CDR3, the full variable domain is EPEVTQTPSHQVTQMGQEVILRCVPISNHLYFYWYRQILGQKVEFLVSFYNNEISEKSEIFDDQFSVERPDGSNFTLKIRSTKLEDSAMYFCASSEKDRGNQPQHFGDGTRLSIL.